This entry features one T cell receptor beta chain sequence. The data were obtained in a study of blood T cells in healthy people across ages. Study-level information: Template switching retrieved approximately one barcoded beta molecule for each two T cells.

A J-beta primer mix and a sample-barcoded 5' primer were used in a second PCR of roughly 7 to 12 cycles. A template-switch adaptor that had 12 random nucleotides put a tag on each cDNA molecule. TCRdb passed the 5' RACE reads through MiXCR, listing each CDR3 protein once. The table has around 990,000 distinct CDR3 sequences, 20% to 25% seen once. This CDR3 spans 13 amino acids. Per the germline V gene, CDR1 is SQVTM and CDR2 is ANQGSEA. Trimming removed 6 bases from V and 2 bases from J; junction bases left unmatched: 5. The data were also submitted as part of a second study, on T cells of mothers and their children.

The V gene is TRBV29-1, the J gene TRBJ1-1; 8 bases are shared with TRBD1. Sequenced material: blood. The TCR originated in a girl aged 2 to 9 in good health. The CDR3 nucleotides read TGCAGCGTGACAGGGGCCCTAAACACTGAAGCTTTCTTT. This codes for CSVTGALNTEAFF.